These 27 T cell receptor beta chains were all obtained from the same sample, sequenced in a study of blood T cell repertoires in COVID-19. Method: immunoSEQ multiplex PCR; TCRdb's copy keeps in-frame clones and lacks some. The profile shows approximately 500,000 clones, approximately 91% of them singletons. Material for sequencing was peripheral blood. These receptors were collected from a woman in her fifties or sixties with COVID-19, enrolled during active disease.

This clone came up a few times. This rearrangement joins TRBV19 to TRBJ1-6; TRBD1 is a possible D gene (5 bases). CDR1 and CDR2 from the germline V gene are LNHDA and SQIVND (reference sequence). V was shortened by 3 bases and J by 5 bases, with 5 bases between the two germline ends. The CDR3 is made up of 13 amino acids. CDR3 sequence: CASSIRDNSPLHF. CDR3 sequence (DNA): TGTGCCAGTAGTATCAGGGATAATTCACCCCTCCACTTT.

The chain has TRBV28 and TRBJ2-3; 9 nucleotides line up with TRBD1. The germline V gene encodes CDR1 MDHEN and CDR2 SYDVKM. The V gene end was trimmed by 4 bases and the J gene end by 0 bases; junction bases not matched to a gene: 5. The CDR3 has 16 residues. This CDR3 is CASSSPGQGSTDTQYF. Here the CDR3 DNA reads TGTGCCAGCAGTTCCCCGGGACAGGGTAGCACAGATACGCAGTATTTT.

This chain links TRBV3-1 (or the pseudogene TRBV3-2) with TRBJ2-4, with TRBD2 matching 8 bases. CDR3 length: 16 amino acids. Germline CDR1 and CDR2: LGHDT and YNNKEL (reference sequence). Unmatched junction bases numbered 8, after V lost 0 bases and J lost 7 bases. CDR3 sequence: CASSQDLGPGGNIQYF. In DNA, the CDR3 is TGTGCCAGCAGCCAAGATCTAGGACCGGGGGGGAACATTCAGTACTTC.

The chain combines TRBV20-1 with TRBJ1-2, with 8 nucleotides matching TRBD1. The germline V gene encodes CDR1 DFQATT and CDR2 SNEGSKA (reference sequence). The CDR3 length is 11 residues. The ends lost 5 bases at V and 8 bases at J; junction bases unmatched: 4. The CDR3 bases are TGCAGTGCTTTCAGGGGGCTCGGCTACACCTTC. The encoded protein is CSAFRGLGYTF.

The V and J genes are TRBV18 and TRBJ1-1; 10 nucleotides align to TRBD1. Germline V CDR1 and CDR2: KGHSH, LQKENI. The CDR3 length is 14 residues. V was pared by 6 bases and J by 4 bases, with 5 bases of the junction left unmatched. As DNA, the CDR3 is TGTGCCAGCTCGCCGACAGGGGGCACCACTGAAGCTTTCTTT. Its protein product is CASSPTGGTTEAFF.

This clone has a handful of counts. The chain is built from TRBV7-2 and TRBJ1-4, with 9 bases fitting TRBD1. Unmatched junction bases numbered 6, after V lost 5 bases and J lost 5 bases. The CDR3 is made up of 15 amino acids. CDR1 is SGHTA and CDR2 is FQGNSA in the germline V gene. The DNA of the CDR3 is TGTGCCAGCAGCCGCGACAGGGGGGGAAATGAAAAACTGTTTTTT. It translates to CASSRDRGGNEKLFF.

The genes are TRBV5-1 and TRBJ2-1; tentative D call: TRBD2 (6 bases). This CDR3 contains 15 residues. V was trimmed by 5 bases and J by 0 bases, leaving 12 bases between them. The germline V gene has CDR1 SGHRS and CDR2 YFSETQ. The CDR3 nucleotides read TGCGCCAGCAGGTCCGGGACTCACTCCTACAATGAGCAGTTCTTC. Protein product: CASRSGTHSYNEQFF.

The J gene is TRBJ2-1, the V gene TRBV5-1; 14 bases are a match to TRBD2. In germline, CDR1 is SGHRS, CDR2 YFSETQ. The CDR3 contains 17 residues. V shed 0 bases, J shed 7 bases, and the junction held 6 bases outside the gene matches. The CDR3 bases are TGCGCCAGCAGCTTGGCCCTGACTAGCGGGGGGGGTAATGAGCAGTTCTTC. This codes for CASSLALTSGGGNEQFF.

The rearrangement joins TRBV4-1 to TRBJ1-5; the D gene is possibly TRBD1 (5 bases). Germline CDR1 is MGHRA and CDR2 is YSYEKL. V shed 1 base and J shed 5 bases, with 9 bases lying between them. The CDR3 runs 14 residues. The chain's CDR3 is CASSQAGFDQPQHF. CDR3 in DNA: TGCGCCAGCAGCCAAGCAGGGTTCGATCAGCCCCAGCATTTT.

J is TRBJ2-7 and V is TRBV7-9, with a tentative D call TRBD1 (5 bases). V dropped 5 bases and J dropped 1 base, with 12 bases sitting between them. The germline gives CDR1 SEHNR, CDR2 FQNEAQ (reference sequence). The CDR3 contains 14 residues. CDR3 amino acids: CASSPRQGSYEQYF. The CDR3 DNA sequence: TGTGCCAGCAGCCCTCGGCAGGGATCCTACGAGCAGTACTTC.

The chain has TRBV4-2 and TRBJ2-1; 9 bases are shared with TRBD2. Trimming took 2 bases from V and 9 from J; bases not matched to a gene: 8. Looked up from germline, CDR1 is LGHNA and CDR2 is YNFKEQ. The CDR3 sequence is 15 residues long. The CDR3, as DNA: TGTGCCAGCAGCCAATTGCTAGCGGGGTCGAGTGAGCAGTTCTTC. It translates to CASSQLLAGSSEQFF.

For the CDR3, the DNA is TGTGCCTGGAGTGTACAGGGGCCGCCGGTGGACCAGTACTTC. This sequence encodes CAWSVQGPPVDQYF. The rearrangement joins TRBV30 to TRBJ2-5; 7 bases line up with TRBD1. J gave up 10 bases and V 0 bases, and 11 bases lay outside the gene matches. This CDR3 region has 14 residues. From germline, CDR1 is GTSNPN and CDR2 SVGIG (reference sequence).

In this sample, this clone turned up a few times. J is TRBJ2-7 and V is TRBV7-9; D perhaps matches TRBD2 (7 bases). The germline V and J ends were trimmed by 4 bases and 1 base, with 14 bases remaining between them. Germline values: CDR1 SEHNR, CDR2 FQNEAQ (reference sequence). CDR3 length: 15 amino acids. CDR3 in DNA: TGTGCCAGCAGCTCCGGAGGGGGGGAATCCTACGAGCAGTACTTC. Its protein is CASSSGGGESYEQYF.

The chain joins TRBV7-9 to TRBJ1-5; D not certain. This CDR3 is 12 amino acids long. Per the germline V gene, CDR1 is SEHNR and CDR2 is FQNEAQ (reference sequence). V dropped 5 bases and J dropped 5 bases, with 7 bases sitting between them. The CDR3 spells CASSPLDQPQHF. CDR3 sequence (DNA): TGTGCCAGCAGCCCCTTAGATCAGCCCCAGCATTTT.

The chain links TRBV5-8 to TRBJ2-4; D gene ambiguous. The germline gives CDR1 SGHTS, CDR2 YDEGEE. V lost 0 bases and J lost 0, with 13 bases in between. The CDR3 runs to 17 residues. The CDR3 is CASSLGVSTIAKNIQYF. The CDR3 nucleotides are TGTGCCAGCAGCTTGGGGGTCAGCACTATAGCCAAAAACATTCAGTACTTC.

The genes are TRBV24-1 and TRBJ2-4, with D tentatively TRBD1 (5 bases). The V gene lost 11 bases and the J gene lost 3 bases, with 22 bases spanning the gap. Germline V gene sequence: CDR1 KGHDR, CDR2 SFDVKD. The CDR3 has 16 amino acids. CDR3 nucleotide sequence: TGTGCCAACGTCCACAGGATCAGGTTTAACAAAAACATTCAGTACTTC. Its translation: CANVHRIRFNKNIQYF.

The chain carries TRBV5-5 and TRBJ2-2; a possible D gene is TRBD1 (5 bases). The CDR3 runs to 15 residues. Trimming took 1 base from V and 0 from J, leaving 7 bases between them. CDR1 and CDR2 (germline): SGHKS, YYEKEE (reference sequence). The CDR3 bases are TGTGCCAGCAGCTTGCAGGGATCGAACACCGGGGAGCTGTTTTTT. It specifies CASSLQGSNTGELFF.

The chain joins TRBV2 to TRBJ2-7; the D gene is possibly TRBD1 (5 bases). The CDR3 is 13 amino acids. Germline loops: CDR1 SNHLY, CDR2 FYNNEI. V was trimmed by 4 bases and J by 4 bases, leaving 11 bases between them. The CDR3 nucleotides read TGTGCCAGCAGTGGGCAGGACACTTACGAGCAGTACTTC. Its protein product is CASSGQDTYEQYF.

This clone was seen only once. The chain carries TRBV2 and TRBJ2-7, with D perhaps TRBD1 (5 bases). V was shortened by 5 bases and J by 3 bases, with 14 bases between the two germline ends. CDR3 size: 14 residues. From germline, CDR1 is SNHLY and CDR2 FYNNEI. The CDR3 is CASSPADSFYEQYF. The CDR3 nucleotides are TGTGCCAGCAGTCCCGCTGACAGTTTCTACGAGCAGTACTTC.

This clone was observed a single time. DNA of the CDR3: TGTGCCAGCAGTTCAGGACAGGGGGCCACCGGGGAGCTGTTTTTT. Translated, it gives CASSSGQGATGELFF. V is TRBV2 and J is TRBJ2-2; 11 bases agree with TRBD1. J gave up 4 bases and V 5 bases, and 3 bases lay outside the gene matches. This CDR3 contains 15 residues. CDR1 is SNHLY and CDR2 is FYNNEI in the germline V gene.

The chain uses TRBV28 and TRBJ2-5; the match to TRBD1 covers 7 bases. V gave up 2 bases and J gave up 5 bases; unmatched junction bases: 5. CDR3 length: 14 amino acids. CDR1 is MDHEN, CDR2 SYDVKM, per germline. The CDR3 DNA sequence: TGTGCCAGCAGTTTAACGACAGGGACGGAGACCCAGTACTTC. This sequence encodes CASSLTTGTETQYF.

This clone was seen a single time. This chain links TRBV30 with TRBJ1-5, with D tentatively TRBD1 (6 bases). Germline V gene sequence: CDR1 GTSNPN, CDR2 SVGIG (reference sequence). This CDR3 comprises 15 residues. V was trimmed by 0 bases and J by 2 bases, leaving 11 bases between them. CDR3 nucleotides: TGTGCCTGGAGTGTTGGGGGGGCTGGCAATCAGCCCCAGCATTTT. Residues: CAWSVGGAGNQPQHF. Variable domain in full (rest from reference TRBV30 and TRBJ1-5): SQTIHQWPATLVQPVGSPLSLECTVEGTSNPNLYWYRQAAGRGLQLLFYSVGIGQISSEVPQNLSASRPQDRQFILSSKKLLLSDSGFYLCAWSVGGAGNQPQHFGDGTRLSIL.

The chain carries TRBV2 and TRBJ1-3; 8 bases match TRBD1. The germline gives CDR1 SNHLY, CDR2 FYNNEI. The CDR3 contains 15 residues. V dropped 3 bases and J dropped 2; count of bases not matched to a gene: 3. This CDR3 is CASSEDRAAGNTIYF. The CDR3 DNA reads as TGTGCCAGCAGTGAGGACAGGGCCGCTGGAAACACCATATATTTT.

This chain uses TRBV10-2 with TRBJ2-7; 9 nucleotides align to TRBD2. Unmatched junction bases numbered 6, after V lost 6 bases and J lost 3 bases. Per germline, CDR1 WSHSY and CDR2 SAAADI. The CDR3 consists of 14 residues. CDR3 nucleotide sequence: TGCGCCAGCAGAGTGACTAGCGGAGGCTACGAGCAGTACTTC. This codes for CASRVTSGGYEQYF.

This chain uses TRBV5-1 with TRBJ1-3, with TRBD1 as a possible D gene (5 bases). Trimming took 6 bases from V and 2 from J, leaving 9 bases between them. This CDR3 comprises 13 residues. The V gene's germline CDR1 is SGHRS and CDR2 YFSETQ. The CDR3, as DNA: TGCGCCAGCAACGGGGGTGCTGGAAACACCATATATTTT. It translates to CASNGGAGNTIYF.

This chain joins TRBV7-9 and TRBJ2-1; 11 nucleotides agree with TRBD2. The CDR3 has 16 amino acids. V trimming: 1 base; J trimming: 2 bases; junction bases outside the gene matches: 1. Germline assignment: CDR1 SEHNR and CDR2 FQNEAQ (reference sequence). The DNA of the CDR3 is TGTGCCAGCAGCTTAGGGGGACTAGCGGCCTACAATGAGCAGTTCTTC. It yields the protein CASSLGGLAAYNEQFF.

With regard to this clone: The identical CDR3 is also encoded by other nucleotide sequences in the sample. The chain combines TRBV6-5 with TRBJ1-2; tentatively, D is TRBD1 (6 bases). V was clipped by 4 bases and J by 0 bases, with 9 bases between them. The CDR3 has 14 residues. Germline CDR1 reads MNHEY; CDR2 reads SVGAGI. As DNA, the CDR3 is TGTGCCAGCAGTTCCCGACAGGCTAACTATGGCTACACCTTC. It codes for CASSSRQANYGYTF.